This T cell receptor beta chain was captured in a study of PD-1 blockade in mismatch repair-deficient tumors. Study context: All were previously treated, progressing patients with approximately 11 mismatch repair-deficient cancer types. Study-wide findings and caveats: Tumor-resident clones, often absent from pretreatment blood, expanded after pembrolizumab and then contracted.

About this clone: The target antigen is unknown.

Assay used: immunoSEQ multiplex PCR; TCRdb lists only in-frame clones, some missing. The sample includes approximately 79,000 clones, 65% to 85% of them seen just once. Germline CDR1 reads KGHSH; CDR2 reads LQKENI. V shed 3 bases and J shed 3 bases, with 8 bases lying between them. The length of the CDR3 is 14 residues. TCR sequencing covered a few patients who responded to pembrolizumab. This specimen consisted of peripheral blood, obtained 44 weeks after starting pembrolizumab. The sequence came from an adult with mismatch repair-deficient cancer. The chain recombines TRBV18 with TRBJ2-2; D unresolved. The CDR3 spells CASSPPLDTGELFF. The CDR3 DNA reads as TGTGCCAGCTCACCGCCTCTGGACACCGGGGAGCTGTTTTTT.